Following are 10 T cell receptor beta chains from one sample sequenced in a study of blood T cell repertoires in COVID-19. Method: immunoSEQ multiplex PCR; TCRdb's copy keeps in-frame clones and lacks some. The repertoire consists of approximately 150,000 clones, with roughly 87% occurring once and the leading ten covering about 1.5%. The sample comprised peripheral blood. Source of these receptors: a human donor in a cohort sampled during active COVID-19.

The rearrangement links TRBV7-8 to TRBJ2-5; 13 positions agree with TRBD2. Per the germline V gene, CDR1 is SGHVS and CDR2 is FQNEAQ. CDR3 length: 17 amino acids. V gave up 5 bases and J gave up 1 base; unmatched junction bases: 7. CDR3: CASSLGGLAGFQETQYF. CDR3 bases: TGTGCCAGCAGCCTAGGGGGACTAGCGGGGTTCCAAGAGACCCAGTACTTC.

The chain joins TRBV30 to TRBJ2-6; the D is unclear. The CDR3 consists of 14 residues. Trimming cost V 0 bases and J 5 bases, with 8 bases left between them. Germline V gene lookup returns CDR1 GTSNPN and CDR2 SVGIG (reference sequence). CDR3 in DNA: TGTGCCTGGAGTGTGCCACAGAGGGCCAACGTCCTGACTTTC. Translating it yields CAWSVPQRANVLTF.

The chain couples TRBV6-5 to TRBJ1-5; the D is unclear. The CDR3 has 14 amino acids. The germline V and J ends were trimmed by 6 bases and 4 bases, with 13 bases remaining between them. Germline CDR1 MNHEY, CDR2 SVGAGI. CDR3 protein: CASRLSGDNQPQHF. CDR3 DNA sequence: TGTGCCAGCAGGCTAAGCGGGGATAATCAGCCCCAGCATTTT.

The chain joins TRBV5-4 to TRBJ2-1; 13 positions agree with TRBD2. Germline CDR1 reads SGHNT; CDR2 reads YYREEE (reference sequence). This CDR3 region has 15 residues. Trimming at V came to 4 bases and at J to 6 bases, leaving 4 bases not matched to a gene. The chain's CDR3 is CASSLRTSGGNEQFF. In nucleotides, the CDR3 is TGTGCCAGCAGCCTCAGGACTAGCGGGGGCAATGAGCAGTTCTTC.

The chain joins TRBV5-1 to TRBJ1-1; D may be TRBD1 (6 bases). CDR1 and CDR2 from the germline V gene are SGHRS and YFSETQ. V shed 0 bases and J shed 1 base, with 7 bases lying between them. The length of the CDR3 is 14 residues. The CDR3 loop is CASSLARGNTEAFF. CDR3 coding DNA: TGCGCCAGCAGCTTGGCCAGGGGGAACACTGAAGCTTTCTTT.

CDR3 sequence: CASSLITGGNYGYTF. The CDR3 nucleotides read TGTGCCAGCAGCTTGATAACCGGGGGTAACTATGGCTACACCTTC. The chain combines TRBV5-4 with TRBJ1-2, with D maybe TRBD1 (5 bases). The CDR3 consists of 15 residues. With 1 base removed from V and 1 base from J, the gap between germline ends came to 11 bases. The germline CDR1 and CDR2 sequences are SGHNT and YYREEE (reference sequence).

The rearrangement joins TRBV10-3 to TRBJ2-3; no firm D call. The CDR3 runs to 13 residues. Trimming stripped 4 bases from V and 3 bases from J, with 8 bases between. Germline V gene lookup returns CDR1 ENHRY and CDR2 SYGVKD. The CDR3 DNA reads as TGTGCCATCAGTGGCCAGGAAACAGATACGCAGTATTTT. It yields the protein CAISGQETDTQYF.

This clone appeared once. V usage is TRBV14 and J usage is TRBJ2-5, with 9 positions matching TRBD2. Germline V lookup: CDR1 SGHDN, CDR2 FVKESK. Germline trimming cut 4 bases from V and 0 bases from J; bases unmatched to any gene: 6. There are 16 residues in the CDR3. CDR3 nucleotides: TGTGCCAGCAGCCGCGCTAGCGGGACATACCAAGAGACCCAGTACTTC. Its protein is CASSRASGTYQETQYF.

The chain carries TRBV14 and TRBJ2-1, with D maybe TRBD2 (6 bases). From germline, CDR1 is SGHDN and CDR2 FVKESK. This CDR3 spans 19 amino acids. Trimming took 0 bases from V and 4 from J, leaving 22 bases between them. DNA for the CDR3: TGTGCCAGCAGCCAAGATTCTCCAGTTCTAGCGAAGGGGTACAATGAGCAGTTCTTC. This encodes CASSQDSPVLAKGYNEQFF. The full variable domain, rest sourced from reference TRBV14 and TRBJ2-1, is EAGVTQFPSHSVIEKGQTVTLRCDPISGHDNLYWYRRVMGKEIKFLLHFVKESKQDESGMPNNRFLAERTGGTYSTLKVQPAELEDSGVYFCASSQDSPVLAKGYNEQFFGPGTRLTVL.

As DNA, the CDR3 is TGTGCCAGCACCACCGACAGGGATTTCAATCAGCCCCAGCATTTT. Translation gives CASTTDRDFNQPQHF. The chain recombines TRBV7-9 with TRBJ1-5, with 7 bases identical to TRBD1. After removal of 7 bases from V and 3 bases from J, the junction contained 9 bases not matched to a gene. The CDR3 contains 15 residues. In germline, CDR1 is SEHNR, CDR2 FQNEAQ (reference sequence).